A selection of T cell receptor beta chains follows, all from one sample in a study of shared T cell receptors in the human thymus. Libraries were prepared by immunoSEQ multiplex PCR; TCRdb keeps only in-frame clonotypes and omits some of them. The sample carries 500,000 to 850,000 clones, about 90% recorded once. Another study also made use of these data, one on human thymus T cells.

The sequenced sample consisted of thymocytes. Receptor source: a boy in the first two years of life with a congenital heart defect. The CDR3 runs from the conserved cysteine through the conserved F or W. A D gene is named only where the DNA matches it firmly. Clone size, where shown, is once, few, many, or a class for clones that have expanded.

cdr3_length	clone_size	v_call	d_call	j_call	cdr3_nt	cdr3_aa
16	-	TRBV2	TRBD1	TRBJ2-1	TGTGCCAGCAGTGAAGCCGGGGGACAGGGGGCCGATGAGCAGTTCTTC	CASSEAGGQGADEQFF
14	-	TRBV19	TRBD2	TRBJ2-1	TGTGCCAGTAGTTTCGCTAGCGGTCCCAATGAGCAGTTCTTC	CASSFASGPNEQFF
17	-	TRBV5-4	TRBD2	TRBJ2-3	TGTGCCAGCAGCTTGGTCCCTAGCGGAACTAGCACAGATACGCAGTATTTT	CASSLVPSGTSTDTQYF
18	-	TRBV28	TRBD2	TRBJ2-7	TGTGCCAGCAGTCTTATACCCCCCGGGACTAGCGGCCCCTACGAGCAGTACTTC	CASSLIPPGTSGPYEQYF
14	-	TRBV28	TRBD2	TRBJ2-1	TGTGCCAGCAGTTTCGGCGGGGGTAACAATGAGCAGTTCTTC	CASSFGGGNNEQFF
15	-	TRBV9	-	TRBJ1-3	TGTGCCAGCAGCCTGCGGGACGACTCTGGAAACACCATATATTTT	CASSLRDDSGNTIYF
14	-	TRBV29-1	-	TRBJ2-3	TGCAGCGTTGAAGATCGCAGGGTTGCAGATACGCAGTATTTT	CSVEDRRVADTQYF
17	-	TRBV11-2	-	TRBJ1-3	TGTGCCAGCAGCTTATGGGGTCAGGGGCTCTCTGGAAACACCATATATTTT	CASSLWGQGLSGNTIYF
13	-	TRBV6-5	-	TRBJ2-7	TGTGCCAGCAGTTACCCAGGTTCCTACGAGCAGTACTTC	CASSYPGSYEQYF
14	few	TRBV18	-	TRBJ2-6	TGTGCCAGCTCTGGGGGGATTGGGGCCAACGTCCTGACTTTC	CASSGGIGANVLTF
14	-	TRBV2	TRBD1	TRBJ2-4	TGTGCCAGCAGTGAAGTCAGGGGGCATGACATTCAGTACTTC	CASSEVRGHDIQYF
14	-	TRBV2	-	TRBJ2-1	TGTGCCAGCAGTGAACTAGCCCACAACAATGAGCAGTTCTTC	CASSELAHNNEQFF
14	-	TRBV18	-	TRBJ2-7	TGTGCCAGCTCGCCCCTCGCAGGGGCCGTCGAGCAGTACTTC	CASSPLAGAVEQYF
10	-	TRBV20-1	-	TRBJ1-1	TGCAGTGCTAGACCACAGGGAACCGTCTTT	CSARPQGTVF
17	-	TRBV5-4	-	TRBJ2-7	TGTGCCAGCAGCTTGGCCCTGGGGATGACAGGAGCCTACGAGCAGTACTTC	CASSLALGMTGAYEQYF
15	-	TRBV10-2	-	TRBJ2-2	TGCGCCAGCACTAGGGGTACCTCGAACACCGGGGAGCTGTTTTTT	CASTRGTSNTGELFF
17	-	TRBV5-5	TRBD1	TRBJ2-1	TGTGCCAGCAGCCGGGGTGTTCGGGACAGGACCTACAATGAGCAGTTCTTC	CASSRGVRDRTYNEQFF
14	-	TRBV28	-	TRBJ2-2	TGTGCCAGCACCGGGAGCGATGGGACCGGGGAGCTGTTTTTT	CASTGSDGTGELFF
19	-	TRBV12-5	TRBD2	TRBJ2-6	TGTGCTAGTGGTTCAGCTGGCGGGAGCTCCCAATTTGGGGCCAACGTCCTGACTTTC	CASGSAGGSSQFGANVLTF
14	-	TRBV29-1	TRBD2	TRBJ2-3	TGCAGCGTTGAACAGCGGGATAGCACAGATACGCAGTATTTT	CSVEQRDSTDTQYF
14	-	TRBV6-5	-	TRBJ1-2	TGTGCCAGCAGAACAAGAAGTCGCTTCTATGGCTACACCTTC	CASRTRSRFYGYTF
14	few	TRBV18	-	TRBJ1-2	TGTGCCAGCTCACCCGGGACGGGACTTGGGGACTACACCTTC	CASSPGTGLGDYTF
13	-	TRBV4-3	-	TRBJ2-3	TGCGCCAGCAGCCAACAGTTCACAGATACGCAGTATTTT	CASSQQFTDTQYF
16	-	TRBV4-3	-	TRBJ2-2	TGCGCCAGCAGCCAAGCCCCCAGGCCAAGGACCGGGGAGCTGTTTTTT	CASSQAPRPRTGELFF
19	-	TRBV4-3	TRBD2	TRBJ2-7	TGCGCCAGCAGCCAAGAGACCGGGACTAGCGGGAGGAGCTCCTACGAGCAGTACTTC	CASSQETGTSGRSSYEQYF
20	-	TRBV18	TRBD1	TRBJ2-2	TGTGCCAGCTCACCCGGGACAGGGGGCTTCGGCCTCACACGCACCGGGGAGCTGTTTTTT	CASSPGTGGFGLTRTGELFF
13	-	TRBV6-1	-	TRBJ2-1	TGTGCCAGTACTGAGCGGGTTGAAAATGAGCAGTTCTTC	CASTERVENEQFF
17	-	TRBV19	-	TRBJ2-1	TGTGCCAGTAGTATAGGGTGGGGGGACGGACCGCGTCGTGAGCAGTTCTTC	CASSIGWGDGPRREQFF
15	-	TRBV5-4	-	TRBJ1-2	TGTGCCAGCAGCTCCTTTGCGGCCCCGCTCTATGGCTACACCTTC	CASSSFAAPLYGYTF
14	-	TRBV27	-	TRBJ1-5	TGTGCCAGCAGCAAAAGGGGTCTCAATCAGCCCCAGCATTTT	CASSKRGLNQPQHF
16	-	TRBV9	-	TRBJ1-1	TGTGCCAGCATCTCATTGCTGGGTCGGGGGGACACTGAAGCTTTCTTT	CASISLLGRGDTEAFF
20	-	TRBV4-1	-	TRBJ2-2	TGCGCCAGCAGCCCATGGACGGAGGTAGTAGTCGGAAGGGACACCGGGGAGCTGTTTTTT	CASSPWTEVVVGRDTGELFF
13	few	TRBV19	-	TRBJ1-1	TGTGCCAGTAGGCCCACGCGGGTCACTGAAGCTTTCTTT	CASRPTRVTEAFF
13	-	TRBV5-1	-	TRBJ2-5	TGCGCCAGCAGCGCCCAGTCCTCGGAGACCCAGTACTTC	CASSAQSSETQYF
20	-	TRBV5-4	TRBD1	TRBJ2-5	TGTGCCAGCAGCTCCACCCCCATACAGGGGCGGCCTAACACTCAAGAGACCCAGTACTTC	CASSSTPIQGRPNTQETQYF
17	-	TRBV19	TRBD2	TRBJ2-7	TGTGCCAGTAGCAGAACAGTTAGCGGGGGGGACTCCTACGAGCAGTACTTC	CASSRTVSGGDSYEQYF
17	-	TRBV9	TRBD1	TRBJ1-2	TGTGCCAGCAGCGTAGAGCCCACAGGGGGCCCCTTTCTCGGCTACACCTTC	CASSVEPTGGPFLGYTF
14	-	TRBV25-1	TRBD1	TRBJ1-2	TGTGCCAGCAGCCCCCGGGACAGGGGGCAAGGCTACACCTTC	CASSPRDRGQGYTF
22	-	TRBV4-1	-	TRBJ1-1	TGCGCCAGCAGCCAAATCGCGAAGGTTTACCCCGGGGTCTCCAGATGGAACACTGAAGCTTTCTTT	CASSQIAKVYPGVSRWNTEAFF
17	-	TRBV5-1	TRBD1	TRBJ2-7	TGCGCCAGCAGCCTGGACAGACAGGGAAGCCACTCCTACGAGCAGTACTTC	CASSLDRQGSHSYEQYF
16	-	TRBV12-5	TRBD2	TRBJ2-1	TGTGCTAGTGGCCCCGATACGGGACTAGCGGGGAATGAGCAGTTCTTC	CASGPDTGLAGNEQFF
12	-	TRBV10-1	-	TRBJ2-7	TGCGCCATCCGAAGTTCAGGCTACGAGCAGTACTTC	CAIRSSGYEQYF
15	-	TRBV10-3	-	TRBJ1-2	TGTGCCACCGCGCAGGGGCCCAATCCTAACTATGGCTACACCTTC	CATAQGPNPNYGYTF
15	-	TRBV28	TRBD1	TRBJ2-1	TGTGCCAGCAGTTTAGGGGACAGGACCAACAATGAGCAGTTCTTC	CASSLGDRTNNEQFF
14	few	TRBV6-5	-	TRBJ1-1	TGTGCCAGCAGTTACCAGGGGATGAACACTGAAGCTTTCTTT	CASSYQGMNTEAFF
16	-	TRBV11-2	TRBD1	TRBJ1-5	TGTGCCAGCAGCTTAGGGACAGGAGGCCGCAATCAGCCCCAGCATTTT	CASSLGTGGRNQPQHF
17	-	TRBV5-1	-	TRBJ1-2	TGCGCCAGCAGCTTTAACCCCGAGGGCAGGAAAGGCTATGGCTACACCTTC	CASSFNPEGRKGYGYTF
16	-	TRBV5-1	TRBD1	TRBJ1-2	TGCGCCAGCAGCCTTCAGGACAGGGATGGCAACTATGGCTACACCTTC	CASSLQDRDGNYGYTF
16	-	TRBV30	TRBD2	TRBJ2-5	TGTGCCTGGACTTGGGTGACTAGCGGATTACAAGAGACCCAGTACTTC	CAWTWVTSGLQETQYF
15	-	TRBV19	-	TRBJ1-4	TGTGCCAGTAGTACCCCTTCAGGGTTGGGTGAAAAACTGTTTTTT	CASSTPSGLGEKLFF
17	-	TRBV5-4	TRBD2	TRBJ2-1	TGTGCCAGCAGCTTGGGGCCTAGCGGGAGCTCCTACAATGAGCAGTTCTTC	CASSLGPSGSSYNEQFF
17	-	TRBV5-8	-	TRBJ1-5	TGTGCCAGCAGCTTCCCAGGACACCGCGTTAGCAATCAGCCCCAGCATTTT	CASSFPGHRVSNQPQHF
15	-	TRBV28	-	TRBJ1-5	TGTGCCAGCAGTTTACCCCGGTGGGGCGGTCAGCCCCAGCATTTT	CASSLPRWGGQPQHF
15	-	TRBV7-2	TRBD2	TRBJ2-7	TGTGCCAGCAGCTTACGTCTAGCGGGGTCCTACGAGCAGTACTTC	CASSLRLAGSYEQYF
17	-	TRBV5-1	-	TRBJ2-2	TGCGCCAGCAGCTTGGCCGCCAGGGCCCTGAACACCGGGGAGCTGTTTTTT	CASSLAARALNTGELFF
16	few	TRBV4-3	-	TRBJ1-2	TGCGCCAGCAGCCAAGGGGCCCTTCCGGGGGGCTATGGCTACACCTTC	CASSQGALPGGYGYTF
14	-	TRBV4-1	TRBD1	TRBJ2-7	TGCGCCAGCAGCGGACGGACAGGGGGATACGAGCAGTACTTC	CASSGRTGGYEQYF
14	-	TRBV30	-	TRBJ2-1	TGTGCCTGGAGTGTATCGGGAGCCTACAATGAGCAGTTCTTC	CAWSVSGAYNEQFF
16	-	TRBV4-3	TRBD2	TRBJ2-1	TGCGCCAGCAGCCAAGATATAGCGGGGGGCTACAATGAGCAGTTCTTC	CASSQDIAGGYNEQFF
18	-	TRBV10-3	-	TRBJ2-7	TGTGCCATCAGTGAGTCAAGATTCAGGGGTCGAAGCTCCTACGAGCAGTACTTC	CAISESRFRGRSSYEQYF